Shown below are 13 T cell receptor beta chains from a single sample sequenced in a study of response to subunit inactivated influenza vaccine. TCRdb ran MiXCR on the RT-PCR reads and lists one entry per CDR3 protein. The sample consists of a few hundred thousand distinct CDR3 sequences, about 15% of them appearing once. The sample was PBMCs from blood, taken 12 days after vaccination. These receptors all stem from a man aged 50 or older who received an inactivated influenza vaccine.

The V gene is TRBV9, the J gene TRBJ2-5, with 8 bases that match TRBD2. Per the germline V gene, CDR1 is SGDLS and CDR2 is YYNGEE. The CDR3 covers 15 residues. V shed 3 bases and J 2 bases; nucleotides not matched to a gene: 6. The CDR3 DNA reads as TGTGCCAGCAGCGACTTAGCGGGGTCACAAGAGACCCAGTACTTC. Residues: CASSDLAGSQETQYF.

The chain is built from TRBV20-1 and TRBJ2-7, with TRBD2 matching over 9 bases. The junction had 8 bases not matched to a gene; V was cut back by 1 base and J by 7 bases. This CDR3 spans 14 amino acids. Germline V CDR1 and CDR2: DFQATT, SNEGSKA (reference sequence). The CDR3 DNA is TGCAGTGCTAGAGTCCCAGCGGGAGGCCGGGAGCAGTACTTC. Its protein is CSARVPAGGREQYF.

V and J are TRBV5-1 and TRBJ2-6, with D unresolved. The CDR3 has 16 amino acids. The germline gives CDR1 SGHRS, CDR2 YFSETQ. Between the trimmed V and J ends, which lost 2 bases and 0 bases, there was a span of 9 bases. The DNA for the CDR3 is TGCGCCAGCAGCTTACCCGACAACTCTGGGGCCAACGTCCTGACTTTC. Protein: CASSLPDNSGANVLTF. Drawing the rest from reference TRBV5-1 and TRBJ2-6, the complete variable domain is KAGVTQTPRYLIKTRGQQVTLSCSPISGHRSVSWYQQTPGQGLQFLFEYFSETQRNKGNFPGRFSGRQFSNSRSEMNVSTLELGDSALYLCASSLPDNSGANVLTFGAGSRLTVL.

The chain joins TRBV27 to TRBJ2-1; the match to TRBD2 covers 8 bases. The CDR3 length is 16 residues. Germline V gives CDR1 MNHEY, CDR2 SMNVEV (reference sequence). V gave up 5 bases and J gave up 0 bases; unmatched junction bases: 6. The CDR3 DNA reads TGTGCCAGCAGTGGAAGCGGGGGAAGCTCCTACAATGAGCAGTTCTTC. It yields the protein CASSGSGGSSYNEQFF.

The table lists this clonotype with many counts. The V gene is TRBV11-2, the J gene TRBJ1-1; TRBD1 is a possible D gene (5 bases). The CDR3 totals 18 residues. Per the germline V gene, CDR1 is SGHAT and CDR2 is FQNNGV. With 1 base removed from V and 4 bases from J, the gap between germline ends came to 22 bases. The chain's CDR3 is CASSLVSGRGIWGTEAFF. CDR3 coding DNA: TGTGCCAGCAGCTTAGTCTCAGGTCGGGGGATTTGGGGCACTGAAGCTTTCTTT. Combining the CDR3 with reference TRBV11-2 and TRBJ1-1 gives the whole variable domain EAGVAQSPRYKIIEKRQSVAFWCNPISGHATLYWYQQILGQGPKLLIQFQNNGVVDDSQLPKDRFSAERLKGVDSTLKIQPAKLEDSAVYLCASSLVSGRGIWGTEAFFGQGTRLTVV.

The genes are TRBV7-9 and TRBJ1-4; 7 bases agree with TRBD1. Looked up from germline, CDR1 is SEHNR and CDR2 is FQNEAQ (reference sequence). The V gene end was trimmed by 8 bases and the J gene end by 2 bases; junction bases not matched to a gene: 2. The CDR3 runs 13 residues. The CDR3 sequence: CASETGTNEKLFF. CDR3 bases: TGTGCCAGCGAGACAGGGACTAATGAAAAACTGTTTTTT.

This chain uses TRBV6-1 with TRBJ2-3; 7 bases match TRBD2. V gave up 8 bases and J gave up 1 base; unmatched junction bases: 6. Germline CDR1 MNHNS, CDR2 SASEGT. The CDR3 contains 14 residues. CDR3 amino acids: CASGPSGGTDTQYF. The CDR3 bases are TGTGCCAGCGGTCCTAGCGGCGGCACAGATACGCAGTATTTT.

This clonotype showed up just a few times. The chain is built from TRBV14 and TRBJ2-1; D remains unclear. Trimming pared 4 bases from V and 9 bases from J, leaving 10 bases between. The CDR3 covers 12 residues. Germline loops: CDR1 SGHDN, CDR2 FVKESK. CDR3 nucleotides: TGTGCCAGCAGCCCAAGCCGCCGTGAGCAGTTCTTC. Protein: CASSPSRREQFF.

The chain employs TRBV4-1 and TRBJ2-1; TRBD2 matches 12 bases. This CDR3 is built from 18 residues. CDR1 is MGHRA and CDR2 is YSYEKL in the germline V gene. V lost 4 bases to trimming and J lost 0 bases; unmatched junction nucleotides: 7. CDR3 residues: CASSLRTSGAPSYNEQFF. In DNA, the CDR3 is TGCGCCAGCAGCCTTAGGACTAGCGGGGCTCCCTCCTACAATGAGCAGTTCTTC.

The CDR3 loop is CASSLLGTGTDTQYF. The CDR3 DNA follows: TGTGCCAGCAGCCTACTTGGGACAGGCACAGATACGCAGTATTTT. This chain connects TRBV7-3 to TRBJ2-3; 7 bases match TRBD1. CDR1 and CDR2 (germline): SGHTA, FQGTGA. V was pared by 5 bases and J by 1 base, with 6 bases of the junction left unmatched. The CDR3 runs 15 residues.

This clonotype appeared a few times. V gene TRBV7-2 combines with J gene TRBJ2-2; a weak D match, TRBD2 (5 bases). The CDR3 sequence is 16 residues long. Germline V gene lookup returns CDR1 SGHTA and CDR2 FQGNSA. V was pared by 1 base and J by 0 bases, with 9 bases between. The CDR3, as DNA: TGTGCCAGCAGCTTAGAGGCCGGGGCGAACACCGGGGAGCTGTTTTTT. As protein: CASSLEAGANTGELFF.

The chain couples TRBV12-3 or TRBV12-4 to TRBJ1-5, with D maybe TRBD1 (6 bases). This CDR3 has 13 residues. Trimming left V 4 bases short and J 5 bases short, with 9 bases between. The CDR3 spells CASSYKGDQPQHF. CDR3 nucleotide sequence: TGTGCCAGCAGTTACAAGGGGGATCAGCCCCAGCATTTT.

The sample holds a few counts of this clonotype. The chain uses TRBV18 and TRBJ2-1; the D is unclear. V was pared by 3 bases and J by 0 bases, with 9 bases between. Per the germline V gene, CDR1 is KGHSH and CDR2 is LQKENI. The CDR3 has 15 residues. CDR3 residues: CASSPVVSSYNEQFF. CDR3 sequence (DNA): TGTGCCAGCTCACCGGTTGTAAGCTCCTACAATGAGCAGTTCTTC.